These T cell receptor beta chains were read from a single sample in a study of T cells in localized non-small cell lung cancer. Sequencing was performed with immunoSEQ multiplex PCR; in TCRdb, only in-frame clones are kept and a portion is missing. The sample consists of 1,500 to 2,000 clones, 20% of them appearing once. Sample: lung tumor tissue, taken before any cancer treatment. The receptors stem from an older female donor with stage II lung adenocarcinoma. Both conserved end residues are part of each CDR3. D genes are given only for firm matches. Some rows mark clone size as missing; the rest say once, few, many or name a class of expanded clone.

j_gene: TRBJ2-7
d_gene: TRBD1
abundance: -
v_gene: TRBV28
CDR3nt: TGTGCCAGCAGTCCCGGGACAGTAAGGTACGAGCAGTACTTC
CDR3aa: CASSPGTVRYEQYF

j_gene: TRBJ2-1
d_gene: -
abundance: -
v_gene: TRBV11-3
CDR3nt: TGTGCCAGCAGCTTACGTAGGGTTACGGCCAATGAGCAGTTCTTC
CDR3aa: CASSLRRVTANEQFF

j_gene: TRBJ1-2
d_gene: -
abundance: -
v_gene: TRBV28
CDR3nt: TGTGCCAGCAGTTTACAATTGGACTATGGCTACACCTTC
CDR3aa: CASSLQLDYGYTF

j_gene: TRBJ1-6
d_gene: -
abundance: -
v_gene: TRBV19
CDR3nt: TGTGCCAGTAGTCAGGGATATAATAATTCACCCCTCCACTTT
CDR3aa: CASSQGYNNSPLHF

j_gene: TRBJ2-1
d_gene: TRBD2
abundance: few
v_gene: TRBV6-8
CDR3nt: TGTGCCAGCAGTCAGACTAGCGGGAGAAATGAGCAGTTCTTC
CDR3aa: CASSQTSGRNEQFF

j_gene: TRBJ1-1
d_gene: -
abundance: medium-sized
v_gene: TRBV11-3
CDR3nt: TGTGCCAGCAGCGAAAACGGGGGGACGTTTACTGAAGCTTTCTTT
CDR3aa: CASSENGGTFTEAFF

j_gene: TRBJ1-5
d_gene: TRBD1
abundance: large
v_gene: TRBV6-8
CDR3nt: TGTGCCAGCAGCGCCTGGGACAGGCGGCCCCAGCCCCAGCATTTT
CDR3aa: CASSAWDRRPQPQHF

j_gene: TRBJ2-7
d_gene: -
abundance: few
v_gene: TRBV4-1
CDR3nt: TGCGCCAGCAGCCGCGAGAAGGGAACTTACTACGAGCAGTACTTC
CDR3aa: CASSREKGTYYEQYF

j_gene: TRBJ2-7
d_gene: TRBD1
abundance: few
v_gene: TRBV19
CDR3nt: TGTGCCAGTACCTCGACAGGGACCTACGAGCAGTACTTC
CDR3aa: CASTSTGTYEQYF

j_gene: TRBJ2-7
d_gene: -
abundance: few
v_gene: TRBV6-8
CDR3nt: TGTGCCAGCAGTTACTCACCGACATACGAGCAGTACTTC
CDR3aa: CASSYSPTYEQYF

j_gene: TRBJ2-7
d_gene: TRBD2
abundance: -
v_gene: TRBV6-8
CDR3nt: TGTGCCAGCAGTTACTCCTTTAGCGGGAGTGACTACGAGCAGTACTTC
CDR3aa: CASSYSFSGSDYEQYF

j_gene: TRBJ2-3
d_gene: TRBD2
abundance: -
v_gene: TRBV11-3
CDR3nt: TGTGCCAGCAGCTACACAAGGGGACTAGCGGGGGCAGTCACAGATACGCAGTATTTT
CDR3aa: CASSYTRGLAGAVTDTQYF

j_gene: TRBJ2-2
d_gene: -
abundance: -
v_gene: TRBV19
CDR3nt: TGTGCCAGTGGGTACCTGAGGGGAATTTCGAACACCGGGGAGCTGTTTTTT
CDR3aa: CASGYLRGISNTGELFF

j_gene: TRBJ2-1
d_gene: -
abundance: -
v_gene: TRBV19
CDR3nt: TGTGCCAGTAGCCCCCGTCAGGCTAGGGGGTACAATGAGCAGTTCTTC
CDR3aa: CASSPRQARGYNEQFF

j_gene: TRBJ1-1
d_gene: -
abundance: -
v_gene: TRBV18
CDR3nt: TGTGCCAGCTCCCTTCAAGCGAACACTGAAGCTTTCTTT
CDR3aa: CASSLQANTEAFF

j_gene: TRBJ1-2
d_gene: TRBD1
abundance: -
v_gene: TRBV11-3
CDR3nt: TGTGCCAGCAGGGTCAGGGGGGTTAACTATGGCTACACCTTC
CDR3aa: CASRVRGVNYGYTF

j_gene: TRBJ1-1
d_gene: -
abundance: large
v_gene: TRBV9
CDR3nt: TGTGCCAGCAGCGAGGACATATCTATGAACACTGAAGCTTTCTTT
CDR3aa: CASSEDISMNTEAFF

j_gene: TRBJ2-3
d_gene: -
abundance: -
v_gene: TRBV11-3
CDR3nt: TGTGCCAGCAGCTCCCGCCCTAGCACAGATACGCAGTATTTT
CDR3aa: CASSSRPSTDTQYF

j_gene: TRBJ1-5
d_gene: -
abundance: few
v_gene: TRBV4-1
CDR3nt: TGCGCCAGCAGCCAAGAAGGCGGGGGTTGGGGGCAGCCCCAGCATTTT
CDR3aa: CASSQEGGGWGQPQHF

j_gene: TRBJ1-1
d_gene: -
abundance: -
v_gene: TRBV10-3
CDR3nt: TGTGCCATCAGTGAGCTCCAGCAGAACACTGAAGCTTTCTTT
CDR3aa: CAISELQQNTEAFF

j_gene: TRBJ2-2
d_gene: -
abundance: -
v_gene: TRBV10-3
CDR3nt: TGTGCCATCAGGAAGGGGGTAGGGAACACCGGGGAGCTGTTTTTT
CDR3aa: CAIRKGVGNTGELFF

j_gene: TRBJ1-1
d_gene: TRBD1
abundance: few
v_gene: TRBV11-3
CDR3nt: TGTGCCAGCAGCTTAGGGACAGGGTTTACTGAAGCTTTCTTT
CDR3aa: CASSLGTGFTEAFF

j_gene: TRBJ2-1
d_gene: TRBD2
abundance: -
v_gene: TRBV18
CDR3nt: TGTGCCAGCTCATCAACTAGCGGGAGCCCCAGCTCCTACAATGAGCAGTTCTTC
CDR3aa: CASSSTSGSPSSYNEQFF

j_gene: TRBJ2-1
d_gene: -
abundance: -
v_gene: TRBV30
CDR3nt: TGTGCCTGGAGACGTGGCAAAAGCTCCTACAATGAGCAGTTCTTC
CDR3aa: CAWRRGKSSYNEQFF

j_gene: TRBJ2-1
d_gene: -
abundance: -
v_gene: TRBV29-1
CDR3nt: TGCAGCGTTGCACACCTAGGATACAATGAGCAGTTCTTC
CDR3aa: CSVAHLGYNEQFF

j_gene: TRBJ1-1
d_gene: -
abundance: few
v_gene: TRBV11-3
CDR3nt: TGTGCCAGCAGTTTGAAGGCGGGGCGGATGAACACTGAAGCTTTCTTT
CDR3aa: CASSLKAGRMNTEAFF

j_gene: TRBJ2-3
d_gene: -
abundance: -
v_gene: TRBV6-8
CDR3nt: TGTGCCAGCAGCCCGAGCGGGTGGGGCACAGATACGCAGTATTTT
CDR3aa: CASSPSGWGTDTQYF

j_gene: TRBJ2-7
d_gene: -
abundance: few
v_gene: TRBV28
CDR3nt: TGTGCCAGCAGTGAGGGGGGGTCCTTCTACGAGCAGTACTTC
CDR3aa: CASSEGGSFYEQYF

j_gene: TRBJ1-6
d_gene: -
abundance: medium-sized
v_gene: TRBV9
CDR3nt: TGTGCCAGCAGCAAACGAAGGGGGGATTCACCCCTCCACTTT
CDR3aa: CASSKRRGDSPLHF

j_gene: TRBJ2-3
d_gene: -
abundance: -
v_gene: TRBV28
CDR3nt: TGTGCCAGCAGTTTAGAACAAGGTGGCGGGTCCACAGATACGCAGTATTTT
CDR3aa: CASSLEQGGGSTDTQYF

j_gene: TRBJ1-6
d_gene: TRBD1
abundance: -
v_gene: TRBV5-1
CDR3nt: TGCGCCAGCAGCTTGGCCGGACAGGGCGGCAGCTCCTATAATTCACCCCTCCACTTT
CDR3aa: CASSLAGQGGSSYNSPLHF

j_gene: TRBJ2-1
d_gene: -
abundance: few
v_gene: TRBV11-3
CDR3nt: TGTGCCAGCAAGCTGGACTCCTTAAACAATGAGCAGTTCTTC
CDR3aa: CASKLDSLNNEQFF

j_gene: TRBJ2-2
d_gene: TRBD1
abundance: few
v_gene: TRBV19
CDR3nt: TGTGCCAGTAGGGACAGGGCTGGCACCGGGGAGCTGTTTTTT
CDR3aa: CASRDRAGTGELFF

j_gene: TRBJ2-1
d_gene: TRBD1
abundance: -
v_gene: TRBV9
CDR3nt: TGTGCCAGCTCCACTTGGGACAGGGCCTCCAATGAGCAGTTCTTC
CDR3aa: CASSTWDRASNEQFF

j_gene: TRBJ2-1
d_gene: -
abundance: -
v_gene: TRBV12-5
CDR3nt: TGTGCTAGTGCCCCTCCGGGACTGAGACTTGAGCAGTTCTTC
CDR3aa: CASAPPGLRLEQFF

j_gene: TRBJ1-3
d_gene: -
abundance: -
v_gene: TRBV28
CDR3nt: TGTGCCAGTAAGGTGAGGACAGCTGGAAACACCATATATTTT
CDR3aa: CASKVRTAGNTIYF

j_gene: TRBJ2-7
d_gene: TRBD2
abundance: -
v_gene: TRBV6-8
CDR3nt: TGTGCCAGCAGTTTTAGCGGGGGGGCCTCCTACGAGCAGTACTTC
CDR3aa: CASSFSGGASYEQYF

j_gene: TRBJ1-1
d_gene: -
abundance: few
v_gene: TRBV30
CDR3nt: TGTGCCTGGAGTTTCCCCATGGGGTTCACTGAAGCTTTCTTT
CDR3aa: CAWSFPMGFTEAFF

j_gene: TRBJ2-7
d_gene: TRBD1
abundance: few
v_gene: TRBV11-3
CDR3nt: TGTGCCAGCAGCTTAGGAGGGGGCCCCTACGAGCAGTACTTC
CDR3aa: CASSLGGGPYEQYF

j_gene: TRBJ1-1
d_gene: TRBD1
abundance: large
v_gene: TRBV6-8
CDR3nt: TGTGCCAGCAGTAGACAGGGGAGATTTGAAGCTTTCTTT
CDR3aa: CASSRQGRFEAFF

j_gene: TRBJ1-3
d_gene: -
abundance: few
v_gene: TRBV28
CDR3nt: TGTGCCAGCAGAGAACAGGGCCCCTCTGGAAACACCATATATTTT
CDR3aa: CASREQGPSGNTIYF

j_gene: TRBJ1-2
d_gene: -
abundance: -
v_gene: TRBV30
CDR3nt: TGTGCCTGGAGTGTACATGGGGTGTCCGGCTACACCTTC
CDR3aa: CAWSVHGVSGYTF